This is a list of T cell receptor beta chains from one sample in a study of T-cell reconstitution after alpha-beta-depleted transplantation in children. Each CDR3 protein gets one entry after TCRdb re-called the PCR reads with MiXCR. This table has about 980,000 distinct CDR3 sequences, around 30% appearing once. Specimen: PBMCs, mostly from graft donor cells, collected 360 days after TCRalphabeta/CD19-depleted stem cell transplant. The source of these receptors is a boy under two years old who had a stem cell transplant for SCID, so the T cells may come from the graft donor. Both conserved end residues are part of each CDR3. The D gene is left open where the match is weak. Clone size is stated in some rows and not others, as once, few, many or a class when expanded.

V gene: TRBV5-1
clone size: few
J gene: TRBJ2-2
D gene: NA
CDR3 DNA: TGCGCCAGCAGAATGACGGCGGCGAACACCGGGGAGCTGTTTTTT
CDR3 protein: CASRMTAANTGELFF

V gene: TRBV27
clone size: few
J gene: TRBJ2-5
D gene: NA
CDR3 DNA: TGTGCCAGCAGTTTATGGGCAGGGCAAGAGACCCAGTACTTC
CDR3 protein: CASSLWAGQETQYF

V gene: TRBV5-1
clone size: NA
J gene: TRBJ2-3
D gene: TRBD2
CDR3 DNA: TGCGCCAGCAGCTTGGTGAGGCGGGGGGGCACAGATACGCAGTATTTT
CDR3 protein: CASSLVRRGGTDTQYF

V gene: TRBV9
clone size: NA
J gene: TRBJ2-7
D gene: TRBD1
CDR3 DNA: TGTGCCAGCAGCGTAGGGGCCGGACAGGGTCCCTACGAGCAGTACTTC
CDR3 protein: CASSVGAGQGPYEQYF

V gene: TRBV5-1
clone size: NA
J gene: TRBJ2-1
D gene: NA
CDR3 DNA: TGCGCCAGCAGCTTGGTTGGGCAGGGAATTGAGCAGTTCTTC
CDR3 protein: CASSLVGQGIEQFF

V gene: TRBV12-3/TRBV12-4
clone size: NA
J gene: TRBJ1-6
D gene: NA
CDR3 DNA: TGTGCCAGCAGTTTGATGCGTTCACCCCTCCACTTT
CDR3 protein: CASSLMRSPLHF

V gene: TRBV20-1
clone size: NA
J gene: TRBJ1-1
D gene: NA
CDR3 DNA: TGCAGTGCCGTGGCGGGGAACACTGAAGCTTTCTTT
CDR3 protein: CSAVAGNTEAFF

V gene: TRBV21-1
clone size: few
J gene: TRBJ2-1
D gene: NA
CDR3 DNA: TGTGCCAGCAGCATCCGGGACGGGGAATACAATGAGCAGTTCTTC
CDR3 protein: CASSIRDGEYNEQFF

V gene: TRBV5-1
clone size: many
J gene: TRBJ2-5
D gene: NA
CDR3 DNA: TGCGCCAGCAGCTTCCGGCTGTACCAAGAGACCCAGTACTTC
CDR3 protein: CASSFRLYQETQYF

V gene: TRBV5-1
clone size: once
J gene: TRBJ2-3
D gene: NA
CDR3 DNA: TGCGCCAGCAGCCGCCTCAGGGCGGATAGCACAGATACGCAGTATTTT
CDR3 protein: CASSRLRADSTDTQYF

V gene: TRBV4-1
clone size: NA
J gene: TRBJ2-7
D gene: TRBD2
CDR3 DNA: TGCGCCAGCAGCCGCCCTAGCGGGCCGTACGAGCAGTACTTC
CDR3 protein: CASSRPSGPYEQYF

V gene: TRBV5-6
clone size: NA
J gene: TRBJ1-2
D gene: NA
CDR3 DNA: TGTGCCAGCACCATACGCCTTACCCCTAACTATGGCTACACCTTC
CDR3 protein: CASTIRLTPNYGYTF

V gene: TRBV5-1
clone size: NA
J gene: TRBJ2-7
D gene: NA
CDR3 DNA: TGCGCCAGCAGCTTGAATGTCGGGACACAAACCTACGAGCAGTACTTC
CDR3 protein: CASSLNVGTQTYEQYF

V gene: TRBV12-3/TRBV12-4
clone size: many
J gene: TRBJ2-1
D gene: NA
CDR3 DNA: TGTGCCAGCAGTACCCGGGGGTCCTACAATGAGCAGTTCTTC
CDR3 protein: CASSTRGSYNEQFF

V gene: TRBV18
clone size: NA
J gene: TRBJ1-1
D gene: NA
CDR3 DNA: TGTGCCAGCTCACCCCTAGGAACAGCGAACACTGAAGCTTTCTTT
CDR3 protein: CASSPLGTANTEAFF

V gene: TRBV4-3
clone size: NA
J gene: TRBJ2-3
D gene: NA
CDR3 DNA: TGCGCCAGCAGCCAAGAAGGGAGCGTCCTCCTTACAGATACGCAGTATTTT
CDR3 protein: CASSQEGSVLLTDTQYF

V gene: TRBV12-3/TRBV12-4
clone size: few
J gene: TRBJ1-6
D gene: TRBD1
CDR3 DNA: TGTGCCAGCAACCAGGGACAGGGGGGTTCACCCCTCCACTTT
CDR3 protein: CASNQGQGGSPLHF

V gene: TRBV12-3/TRBV12-4
clone size: once
J gene: TRBJ2-3
D gene: TRBD1
CDR3 DNA: TGTGCCAGCAGTTTGGAGAAGGGGGCAAGGTCAGATACGCAGTATTTT
CDR3 protein: CASSLEKGARSDTQYF

V gene: TRBV29-1
clone size: few
J gene: TRBJ2-6
D gene: TRBD1
CDR3 DNA: TGCAGCGTGGAGGACAGGGTGGGGGCCAACGTCCTGACTTTC
CDR3 protein: CSVEDRVGANVLTF

V gene: TRBV24-1
clone size: few
J gene: TRBJ1-1
D gene: NA
CDR3 DNA: TGTGCCACCAGTGATTTCGGAGGTGGGACACCTCATGTCGGGGACACTGAAGCTTTCTTT
CDR3 protein: CATSDFGGGTPHVGDTEAFF

V gene: TRBV6-2/TRBV6-3
clone size: few
J gene: TRBJ2-6
D gene: NA
CDR3 DNA: TGTGCCAGCACTGCCGGGACTGCAATTCTCTCTGGGGCCAACGTCCTGACTTTC
CDR3 protein: CASTAGTAILSGANVLTF

V gene: TRBV11-2
clone size: NA
J gene: TRBJ2-7
D gene: NA
CDR3 DNA: TGTGCCAGCAGCTTGGTCCGTAAAGAGCAGTACTTC
CDR3 protein: CASSLVRKEQYF

V gene: TRBV5-1
clone size: NA
J gene: TRBJ2-1
D gene: TRBD2
CDR3 DNA: TGCGCCAGCAGCGAAGGGACTAGCGTAACCTACAATGAGCAGTTCTTC
CDR3 protein: CASSEGTSVTYNEQFF

V gene: TRBV30
clone size: NA
J gene: TRBJ2-3
D gene: TRBD2
CDR3 DNA: TGTGCCTGGACTAGCGGGGCCACAGATACGCAGTATTTT
CDR3 protein: CAWTSGATDTQYF

V gene: TRBV20-1
clone size: few
J gene: TRBJ2-3
D gene: NA
CDR3 DNA: TGCAGTACATCCTCACGGGTGGCAGATACGCAGTATTTT
CDR3 protein: CSTSSRVADTQYF

V gene: TRBV20-1
clone size: NA
J gene: TRBJ2-7
D gene: TRBD2
CDR3 DNA: TGCAGTGCCCGGACTAGCGGAAACTCCTACGAGCAGTACTTC
CDR3 protein: CSARTSGNSYEQYF

V gene: TRBV9
clone size: NA
J gene: TRBJ2-2
D gene: NA
CDR3 DNA: TGTGCCAGCAGCCCTAGGGGGATGGGGTTCGACACCGGGGAGCTGTTTTTT
CDR3 protein: CASSPRGMGFDTGELFF

V gene: TRBV9
clone size: few
J gene: TRBJ1-3
D gene: NA
CDR3 DNA: TGTGCCAGCAGCGTAGATGGGACATACTCTGGAAACACCATATATTTT
CDR3 protein: CASSVDGTYSGNTIYF

V gene: TRBV5-1
clone size: NA
J gene: TRBJ2-5
D gene: TRBD2
CDR3 DNA: TGCGCCAGCAGCTTTACCCCTGGGGGGGAACAAGAGACCCAGTACTTC
CDR3 protein: CASSFTPGGEQETQYF

V gene: TRBV6-5
clone size: NA
J gene: TRBJ2-3
D gene: TRBD1
CDR3 DNA: TGTGCCAGCAGTTACACTCTGACAGGGAACCCAGATACGCAGTATTTT
CDR3 protein: CASSYTLTGNPDTQYF

V gene: TRBV5-1
clone size: few
J gene: TRBJ2-2
D gene: TRBD2
CDR3 DNA: TGCGCCAGCAGCTTGGTCGGGGGGGCTTTCACCGGGGAGCTGTTTTTT
CDR3 protein: CASSLVGGAFTGELFF

V gene: TRBV28
clone size: NA
J gene: TRBJ1-4
D gene: NA
CDR3 DNA: TGTGCCAGCAGTTTTCAGGGGAGTGAAAAACTGTTTTTT
CDR3 protein: CASSFQGSEKLFF

V gene: TRBV5-1
clone size: NA
J gene: TRBJ2-2
D gene: TRBD1
CDR3 DNA: TGCGCCAGCAGCACGGGACAGCCTACGGGCACCGGGGAGCTGTTTTTT
CDR3 protein: CASSTGQPTGTGELFF

V gene: TRBV11-2
clone size: NA
J gene: TRBJ2-5
D gene: TRBD2
CDR3 DNA: TGTGCCAGCAGCTTAGCCACTCCAGCGGGGCAAGAGACCCAGTACTTC
CDR3 protein: CASSLATPAGQETQYF

V gene: TRBV5-1
clone size: few
J gene: TRBJ2-2
D gene: NA
CDR3 DNA: TGCGCCAGCAGCTTAACCCCACCGAACACCGGGGAGCTGTTTTTT
CDR3 protein: CASSLTPPNTGELFF

V gene: TRBV3-1
clone size: NA
J gene: TRBJ2-1
D gene: TRBD2
CDR3 DNA: TGTGCCAGCAGCCAAGAGGGAGTTAGGGACTACCCCAATGAGCAGTTCTTC
CDR3 protein: CASSQEGVRDYPNEQFF

V gene: TRBV10-3
clone size: NA
J gene: TRBJ2-3
D gene: TRBD2
CDR3 DNA: TGTGCCATCAGTGAGGCTAGCGGGGGCCGCCAGACAGATACGCAGTATTTT
CDR3 protein: CAISEASGGRQTDTQYF

V gene: TRBV5-6
clone size: NA
J gene: TRBJ2-1
D gene: NA
CDR3 DNA: TGTGCCAGCAGCAAGAATCCCAGGGGGGGAACCTACAATGAGCAGTTCTTC
CDR3 protein: CASSKNPRGGTYNEQFF

V gene: TRBV10-2
clone size: few
J gene: TRBJ2-5
D gene: TRBD2
CDR3 DNA: TGCGCCAGCAGGGACCCTAGCGGGGGTCTGATAGAGACCCAGTACTTC
CDR3 protein: CASRDPSGGLIETQYF

V gene: TRBV18
clone size: NA
J gene: TRBJ2-7
D gene: TRBD1
CDR3 DNA: TGTGCCAGCTCACCACCCGGGACAGGGATAGGGTTCTACGAGCAGTACTTC
CDR3 protein: CASSPPGTGIGFYEQYF

V gene: TRBV28
clone size: few
J gene: TRBJ2-5
D gene: NA
CDR3 DNA: TGTGCCAGCAGTTCTCCTCGGCAGGGAGAGACCCAGTACTTC
CDR3 protein: CASSSPRQGETQYF

V gene: TRBV4-1
clone size: few
J gene: TRBJ1-1
D gene: NA
CDR3 DNA: TGCGCCAGCAGCCAAGTGGGGGCCCTAGACGCTGAAGCTTTCTTT
CDR3 protein: CASSQVGALDAEAFF

V gene: TRBV28
clone size: NA
J gene: TRBJ1-2
D gene: TRBD1
CDR3 DNA: TGTGCCAGCAGTTTCCCGCGGACAGGGAGTGGCTACACCTTC
CDR3 protein: CASSFPRTGSGYTF

V gene: TRBV5-1
clone size: NA
J gene: TRBJ2-5
D gene: TRBD1
CDR3 DNA: TGCGCCAGCAGCGATCTCCGGACAGGGGAGGAGGCCCAGTACTTC
CDR3 protein: CASSDLRTGEEAQYF

V gene: TRBV5-1
clone size: few
J gene: TRBJ2-7
D gene: NA
CDR3 DNA: TGCGCCAGCAGCTCAGTGGGGGGAAGACCCCACGAGCAGTACTTC
CDR3 protein: CASSSVGGRPHEQYF

V gene: TRBV7-3
clone size: NA
J gene: TRBJ2-3
D gene: TRBD2
CDR3 DNA: TGTGCCAGCAGCCCCAAGCGGGGTGGCACAGATACGCAGTATTTT
CDR3 protein: CASSPKRGGTDTQYF

V gene: TRBV6-5
clone size: few
J gene: TRBJ1-1
D gene: TRBD1
CDR3 DNA: TGTGCCAGCAAAGGGGGCTCGGGACAGGGGTTCTTTGGCACTGAAGCTTTCTTT
CDR3 protein: CASKGGSGQGFFGTEAFF

V gene: TRBV6-5
clone size: NA
J gene: TRBJ2-2
D gene: NA
CDR3 DNA: TGTGCCAGCAGTTACGAGTACACCGGGGAGCTGTTTTTT
CDR3 protein: CASSYEYTGELFF

V gene: TRBV7-2
clone size: NA
J gene: TRBJ1-5
D gene: NA
CDR3 DNA: TGTGCCAGCAGCTTAGAGCGAAGTAGCAATCAGCCCCAGCATTTT
CDR3 protein: CASSLERSSNQPQHF

V gene: TRBV20-1
clone size: NA
J gene: TRBJ1-1
D gene: NA
CDR3 DNA: TGCAGTGCTTCCTCGACAGTATGGAACACTGAAGCTTTCTTT
CDR3 protein: CSASSTVWNTEAFF

V gene: TRBV5-1
clone size: NA
J gene: TRBJ2-7
D gene: NA
CDR3 DNA: TGCGCCAGCAGCCCTGACCCTGGGGCCTCCTACGAGCAGTACTTC
CDR3 protein: CASSPDPGASYEQYF

V gene: TRBV5-1
clone size: many
J gene: TRBJ2-5
D gene: NA
CDR3 DNA: TGCGCCAGCAGCTTCGGACAGAGGGAGACCCAGTACTTC
CDR3 protein: CASSFGQRETQYF

V gene: TRBV7-9
clone size: NA
J gene: TRBJ2-2
D gene: NA
CDR3 DNA: TGTGCCAGCAGCTCACAGGGTTCCGCGAACACCGGGGAGCTGTTTTTT
CDR3 protein: CASSSQGSANTGELFF

V gene: TRBV7-9
clone size: few
J gene: TRBJ2-7
D gene: NA
CDR3 DNA: TGTGCCAGCAGCTCGGGACTCCTCTTCTACGAGCAGTACTTC
CDR3 protein: CASSSGLLFYEQYF

V gene: TRBV29-1
clone size: few
J gene: TRBJ2-1
D gene: TRBD2
CDR3 DNA: TGCAGCGTTGGGGACTATAGCAATGAGCAGTTCTTC
CDR3 protein: CSVGDYSNEQFF

V gene: TRBV25-1
clone size: NA
J gene: TRBJ2-7
D gene: NA
CDR3 DNA: TGTGCCAGCAGTGAAGGATGGGTCAGTGGGCAGTACTTC
CDR3 protein: CASSEGWVSGQYF

V gene: TRBV27
clone size: NA
J gene: TRBJ2-1
D gene: NA
CDR3 DNA: TGTGCCAGCACCCAACGGGGCCTAGCGCTCGATGAGCAGTTCTTC
CDR3 protein: CASTQRGLALDEQFF